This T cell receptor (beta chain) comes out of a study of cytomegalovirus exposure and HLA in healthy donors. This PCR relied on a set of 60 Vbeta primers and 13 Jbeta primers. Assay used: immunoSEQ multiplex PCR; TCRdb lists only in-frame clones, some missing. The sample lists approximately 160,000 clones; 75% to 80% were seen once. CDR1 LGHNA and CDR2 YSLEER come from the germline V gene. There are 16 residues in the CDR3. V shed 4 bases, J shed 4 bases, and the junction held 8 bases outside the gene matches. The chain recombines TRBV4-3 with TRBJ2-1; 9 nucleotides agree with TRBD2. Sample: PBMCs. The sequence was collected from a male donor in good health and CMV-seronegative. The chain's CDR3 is CASSLREGGGYNEQFF. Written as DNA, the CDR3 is TGCGCCAGCAGCCTGCGGGAGGGGGGAGGATACAATGAGCAGTTCTTC.